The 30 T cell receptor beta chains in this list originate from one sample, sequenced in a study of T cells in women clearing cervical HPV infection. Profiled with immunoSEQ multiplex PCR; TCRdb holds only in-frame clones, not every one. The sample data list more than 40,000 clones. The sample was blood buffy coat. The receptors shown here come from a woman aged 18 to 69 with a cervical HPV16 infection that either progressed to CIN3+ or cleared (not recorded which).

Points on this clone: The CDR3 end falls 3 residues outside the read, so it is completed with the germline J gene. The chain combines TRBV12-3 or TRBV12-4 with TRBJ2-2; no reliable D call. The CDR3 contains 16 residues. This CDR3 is CASSSPGSSYNSPLFF. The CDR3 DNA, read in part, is TGTGCCAGCAGTTCACCAGGCAGCTCCTATAATTCACCG.

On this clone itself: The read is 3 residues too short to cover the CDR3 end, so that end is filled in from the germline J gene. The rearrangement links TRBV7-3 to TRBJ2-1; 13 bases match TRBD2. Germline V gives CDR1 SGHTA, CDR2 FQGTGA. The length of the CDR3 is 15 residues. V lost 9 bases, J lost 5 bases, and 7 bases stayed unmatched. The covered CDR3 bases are TGTGCCAGTCAGCTCGGGACTAGCGGGGACAATGAG. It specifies CASQLGTSGDNE. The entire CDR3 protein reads CASQLGTSGDNEQFF.

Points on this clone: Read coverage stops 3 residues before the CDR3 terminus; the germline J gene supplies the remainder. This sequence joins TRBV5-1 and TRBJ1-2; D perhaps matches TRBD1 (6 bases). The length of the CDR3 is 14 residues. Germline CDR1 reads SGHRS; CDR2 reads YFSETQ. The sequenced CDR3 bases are TGCGCCAGCAGCAATAAGGGGGACACAGATACC. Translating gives CASSNKGDTDT. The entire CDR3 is CASSNKGDTDTYTF.

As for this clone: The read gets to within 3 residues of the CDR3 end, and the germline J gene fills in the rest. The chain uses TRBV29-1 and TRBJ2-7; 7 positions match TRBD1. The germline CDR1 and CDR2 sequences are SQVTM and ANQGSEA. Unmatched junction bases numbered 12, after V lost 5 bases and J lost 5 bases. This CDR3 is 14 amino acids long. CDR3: CSVSWTGQMDEQYF. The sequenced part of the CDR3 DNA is TGCAGCGTTTCTTGGACAGGTCAAATGGACGAG.

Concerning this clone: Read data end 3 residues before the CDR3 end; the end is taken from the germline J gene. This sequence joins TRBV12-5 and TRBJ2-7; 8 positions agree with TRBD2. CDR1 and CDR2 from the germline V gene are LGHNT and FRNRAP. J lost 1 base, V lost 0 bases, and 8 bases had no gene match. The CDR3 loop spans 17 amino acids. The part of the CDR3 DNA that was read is TGTGCTAGTGGTTTGGTGTACGGGGGGGCGGAGTCCTACGAG. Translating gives CASGLVYGGAESYE. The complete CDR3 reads CASGLVYGGAESYEQYF.

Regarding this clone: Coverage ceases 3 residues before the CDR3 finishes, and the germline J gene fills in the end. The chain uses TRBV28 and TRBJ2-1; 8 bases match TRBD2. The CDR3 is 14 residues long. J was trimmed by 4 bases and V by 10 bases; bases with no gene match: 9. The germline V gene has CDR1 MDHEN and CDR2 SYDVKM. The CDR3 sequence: CATEPRGGYNEQFF. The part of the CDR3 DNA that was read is TGTGCCACTGAACCCCGGGGGGGTTACAATGAG.

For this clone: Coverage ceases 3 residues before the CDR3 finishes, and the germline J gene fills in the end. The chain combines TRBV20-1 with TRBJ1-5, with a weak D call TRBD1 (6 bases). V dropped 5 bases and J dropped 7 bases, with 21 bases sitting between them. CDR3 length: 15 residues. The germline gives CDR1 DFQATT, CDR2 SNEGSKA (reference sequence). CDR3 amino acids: CSAVFWGPFKQPQHF. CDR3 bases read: TGCAGTGCTGTCTTTTGGGGGCCTTTCAAGCAGCCC.

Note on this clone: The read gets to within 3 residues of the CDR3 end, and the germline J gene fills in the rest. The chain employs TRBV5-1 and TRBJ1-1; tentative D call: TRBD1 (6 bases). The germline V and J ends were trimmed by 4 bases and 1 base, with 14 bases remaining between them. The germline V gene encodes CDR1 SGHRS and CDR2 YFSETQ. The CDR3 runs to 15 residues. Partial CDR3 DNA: TGCGCCAGCAGCCTGTCACAGGGACAGAACACTGAA. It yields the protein CASSLSQGQNTE. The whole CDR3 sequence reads CASSLSQGQNTEAFF.

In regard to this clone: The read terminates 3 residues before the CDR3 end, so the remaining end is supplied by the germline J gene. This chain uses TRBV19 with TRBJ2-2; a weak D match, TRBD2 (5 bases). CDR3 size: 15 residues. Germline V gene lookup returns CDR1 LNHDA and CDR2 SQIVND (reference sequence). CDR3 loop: CASSRSEGGLGKLFF. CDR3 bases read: TGTGCCAGTAGCAGATCCGAAGGCGGACTTGGAAAG.

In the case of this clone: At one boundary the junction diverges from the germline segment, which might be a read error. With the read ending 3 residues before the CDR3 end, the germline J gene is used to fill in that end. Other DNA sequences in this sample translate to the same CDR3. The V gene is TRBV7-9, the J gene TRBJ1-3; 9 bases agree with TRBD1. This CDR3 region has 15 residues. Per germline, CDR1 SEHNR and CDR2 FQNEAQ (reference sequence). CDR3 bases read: TGTGCCAGCGGTAGGACAGGGGTTGCTGGAAACACG. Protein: CASGRTGVAGNT. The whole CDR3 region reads CASGRTGVAGNTIYF.

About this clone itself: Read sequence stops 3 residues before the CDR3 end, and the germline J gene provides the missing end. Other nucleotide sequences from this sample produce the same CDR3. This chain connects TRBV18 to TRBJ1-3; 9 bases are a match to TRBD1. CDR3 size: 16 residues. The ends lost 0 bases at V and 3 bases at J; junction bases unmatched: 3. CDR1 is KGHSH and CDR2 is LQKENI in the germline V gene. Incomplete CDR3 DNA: TGTGCCAGCTCACCACCCGGGACAGGGCGTGGAAACACC. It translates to CASSPPGTGRGNT. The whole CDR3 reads CASSPPGTGRGNTIYF.

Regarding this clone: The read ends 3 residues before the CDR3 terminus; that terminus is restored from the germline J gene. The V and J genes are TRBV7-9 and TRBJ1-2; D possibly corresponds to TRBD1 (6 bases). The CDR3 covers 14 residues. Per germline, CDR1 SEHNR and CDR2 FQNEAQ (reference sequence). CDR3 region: CASSYGTRGDTYTF. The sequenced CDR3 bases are TGTGCCAGCAGTTACGGGACACGTGGAGATACC.

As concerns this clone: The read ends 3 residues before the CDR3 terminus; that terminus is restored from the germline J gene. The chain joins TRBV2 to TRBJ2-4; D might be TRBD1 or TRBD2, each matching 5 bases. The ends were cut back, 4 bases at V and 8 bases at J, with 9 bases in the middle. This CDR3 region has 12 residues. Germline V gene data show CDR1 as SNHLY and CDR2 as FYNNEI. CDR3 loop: CASSARGDIQYF. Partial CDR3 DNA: TGTGCCAGCAGTGCGAGAGGGGACATT.

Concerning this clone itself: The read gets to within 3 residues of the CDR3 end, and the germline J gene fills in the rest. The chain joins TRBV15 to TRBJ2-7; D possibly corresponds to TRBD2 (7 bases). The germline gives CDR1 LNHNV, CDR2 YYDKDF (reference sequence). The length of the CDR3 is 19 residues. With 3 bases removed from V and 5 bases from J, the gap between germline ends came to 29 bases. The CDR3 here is CATSSGRVGGRGISNEQYF. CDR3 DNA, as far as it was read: TGTGCCACCAGCAGCGGCCGCGTGGGAGGGAGGGGGATTTCAAACGAG. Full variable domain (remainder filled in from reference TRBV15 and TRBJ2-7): DAMVIQNPRYQVTQFGKPVTLSCSQTLNHNVMYWYQQKSSQAPKLLFHYYDKDFNNEADTPDNFQSRRPNTSFCFLDIRSPGLGDTAMYLCATSSGRVGGRGISNEQYFGPGTRLTVT.

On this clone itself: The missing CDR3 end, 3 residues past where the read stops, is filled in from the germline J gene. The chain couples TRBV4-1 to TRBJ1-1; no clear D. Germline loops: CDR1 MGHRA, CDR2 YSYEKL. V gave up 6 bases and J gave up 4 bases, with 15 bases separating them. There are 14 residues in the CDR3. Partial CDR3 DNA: TGCGCCAGCAGGTACCTTACGGTTGGCACTGAA. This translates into CASRYLTVGTE. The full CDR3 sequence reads CASRYLTVGTEAFF.

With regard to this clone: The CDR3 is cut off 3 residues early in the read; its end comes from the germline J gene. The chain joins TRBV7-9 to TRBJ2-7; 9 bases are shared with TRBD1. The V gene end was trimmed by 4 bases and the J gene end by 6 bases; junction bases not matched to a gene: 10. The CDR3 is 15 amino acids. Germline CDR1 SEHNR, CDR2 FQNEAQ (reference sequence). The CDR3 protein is CASSSSFTGGIEQYF. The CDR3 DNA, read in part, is TGTGCCAGCAGCTCATCCTTTACAGGGGGCATCGAG.

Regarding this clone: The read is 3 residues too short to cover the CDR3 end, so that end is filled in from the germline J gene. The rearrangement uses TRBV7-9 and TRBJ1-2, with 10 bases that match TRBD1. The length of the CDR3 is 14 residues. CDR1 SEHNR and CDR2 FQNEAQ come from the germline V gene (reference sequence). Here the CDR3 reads CASSADRGAYDYTF. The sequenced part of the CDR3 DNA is TGTGCCAGCAGCGCGGACAGGGGGGCCTACGAC.

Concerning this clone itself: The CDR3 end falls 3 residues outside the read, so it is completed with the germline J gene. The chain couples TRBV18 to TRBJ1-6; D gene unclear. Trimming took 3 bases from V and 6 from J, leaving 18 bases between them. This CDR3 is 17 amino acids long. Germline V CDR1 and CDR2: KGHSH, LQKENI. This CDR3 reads CASSPFSQVDPNSPLHF. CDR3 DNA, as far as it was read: TGTGCCAGCTCACCCTTTTCCCAGGTAGACCCTAATTCACCC.

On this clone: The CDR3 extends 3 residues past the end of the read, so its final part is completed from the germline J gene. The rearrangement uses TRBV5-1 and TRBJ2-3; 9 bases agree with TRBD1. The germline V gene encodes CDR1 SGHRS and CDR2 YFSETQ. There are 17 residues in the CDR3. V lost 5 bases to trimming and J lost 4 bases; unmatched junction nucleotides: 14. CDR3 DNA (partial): TGCGCCAGCAGGGCGGTTATTACAGGGGGCTTCGCAGATACG. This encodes CASRAVITGGFADT. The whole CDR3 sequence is CASRAVITGGFADTQYF. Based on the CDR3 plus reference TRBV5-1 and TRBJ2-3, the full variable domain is KAGVTQTPRYLIKTRGQQVTLSCSPISGHRSVSWYQQTPGQGLQFLFEYFSETQRNKGNFPGRFSGRQFSNSRSEMNVSTLELGDSALYLCASRAVITGGFADTQYFGPGTRLTVL.

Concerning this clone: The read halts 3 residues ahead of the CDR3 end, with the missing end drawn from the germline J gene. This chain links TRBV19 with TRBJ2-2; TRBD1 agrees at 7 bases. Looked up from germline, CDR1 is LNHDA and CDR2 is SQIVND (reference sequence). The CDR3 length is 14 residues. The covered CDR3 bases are TGTGCCAGTAGTTCAGGGACAGCCGATGAAAAG. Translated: CASSSGTADEK. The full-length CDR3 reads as CASSSGTADEKLFF.

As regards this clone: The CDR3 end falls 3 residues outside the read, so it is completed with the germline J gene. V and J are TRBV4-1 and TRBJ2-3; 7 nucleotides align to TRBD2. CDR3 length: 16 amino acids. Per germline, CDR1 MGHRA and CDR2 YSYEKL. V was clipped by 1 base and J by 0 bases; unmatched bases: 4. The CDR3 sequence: CASSQGDGGSTDTQYF. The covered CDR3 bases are TGCGCCAGCAGCCAAGGGGACGGGGGGAGCACAGATACG.

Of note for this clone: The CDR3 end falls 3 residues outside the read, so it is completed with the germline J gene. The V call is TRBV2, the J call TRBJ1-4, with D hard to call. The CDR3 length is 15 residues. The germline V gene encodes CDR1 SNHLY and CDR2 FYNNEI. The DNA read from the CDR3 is TGTGCCAGCAAGGAAGTGCGGGAATATAATTCACCA. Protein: CASKEVREYNSP. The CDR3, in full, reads CASKEVREYNSPLFF.

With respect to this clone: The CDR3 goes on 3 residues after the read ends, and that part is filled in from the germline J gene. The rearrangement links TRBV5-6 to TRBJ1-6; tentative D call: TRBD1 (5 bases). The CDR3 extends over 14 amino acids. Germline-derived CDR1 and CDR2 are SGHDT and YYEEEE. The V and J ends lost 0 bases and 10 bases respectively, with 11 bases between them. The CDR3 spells CASSLAGTGSPLHF. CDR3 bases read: TGTGCCAGCAGCTTGGCCGGGACTGGATCACCC.

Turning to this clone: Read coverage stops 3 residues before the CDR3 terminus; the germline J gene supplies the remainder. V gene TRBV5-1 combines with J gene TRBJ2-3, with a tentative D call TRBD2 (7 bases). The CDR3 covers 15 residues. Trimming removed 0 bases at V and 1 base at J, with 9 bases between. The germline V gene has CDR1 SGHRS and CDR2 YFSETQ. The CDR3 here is CASSLEGGGTDTQYF. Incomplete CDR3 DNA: TGCGCCAGCAGCTTGGAAGGGGGGGGCACAGATACG. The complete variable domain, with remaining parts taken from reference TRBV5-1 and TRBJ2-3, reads KAGVTQTPRYLIKTRGQQVTLSCSPISGHRSVSWYQQTPGQGLQFLFEYFSETQRNKGNFPGRFSGRQFSNSRSEMNVSTLELGDSALYLCASSLEGGGTDTQYFGPGTRLTVL.

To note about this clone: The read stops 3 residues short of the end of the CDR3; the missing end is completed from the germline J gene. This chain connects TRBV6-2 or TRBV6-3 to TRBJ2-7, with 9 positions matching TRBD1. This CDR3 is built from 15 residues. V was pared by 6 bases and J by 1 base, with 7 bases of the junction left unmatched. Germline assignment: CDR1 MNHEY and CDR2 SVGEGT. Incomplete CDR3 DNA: TGTGCCAGCAGAGGTAGCGGACAGGGGTCCTACGAG. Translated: CASRGSGQGSYE. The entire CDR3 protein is CASRGSGQGSYEQYF.

This CDR3 reads CASSLATNEKLFF. The covered CDR3 bases are TGTGCCAGCAGCCTTGCAACTAATGAAAAA. The chain couples TRBV7-9 to TRBJ1-4; D call uncertain. The read finishes 3 residues shy of the CDR3 end, and the germline J gene is used to complete it. This CDR3 has 13 residues. V was pared by 5 bases and J by 0 bases, with 4 bases between. The germline CDR1 and CDR2 sequences are SEHNR and FQNEAQ (reference sequence).

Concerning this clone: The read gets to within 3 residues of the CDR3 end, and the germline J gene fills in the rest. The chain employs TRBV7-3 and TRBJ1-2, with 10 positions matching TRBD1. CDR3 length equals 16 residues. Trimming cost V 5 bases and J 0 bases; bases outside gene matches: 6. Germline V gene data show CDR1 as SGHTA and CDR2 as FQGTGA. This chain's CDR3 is CASSPRDRGSNYGYTF. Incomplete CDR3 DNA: TGTGCCAGCAGCCCCAGGGACAGGGGATCTAACTATGGC.

The CDR3 loop is CASSRGRGGDQPQHF. CDR3 bases read: TGTGCCAGCTCGCGAGGCAGGGGAGGGGATCAGCCC. The rearrangement links TRBV18 to TRBJ1-5, with TRBD1 as a possible D gene (6 bases). The CDR3 goes on 3 residues after the read ends, and that part is filled in from the germline J gene. Trimming stripped 6 bases from V and 5 bases from J, with 17 bases between. This CDR3 region has 15 residues. Germline values: CDR1 KGHSH, CDR2 LQKENI.

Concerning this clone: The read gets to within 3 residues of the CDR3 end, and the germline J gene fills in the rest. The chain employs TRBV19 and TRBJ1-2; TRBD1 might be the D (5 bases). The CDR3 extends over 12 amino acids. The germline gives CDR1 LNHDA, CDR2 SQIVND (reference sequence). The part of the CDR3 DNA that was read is TGTGCCAGTAGTCAGGGTTATGGTGAC. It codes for CASSQGYGD. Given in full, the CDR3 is CASSQGYGDYTF.

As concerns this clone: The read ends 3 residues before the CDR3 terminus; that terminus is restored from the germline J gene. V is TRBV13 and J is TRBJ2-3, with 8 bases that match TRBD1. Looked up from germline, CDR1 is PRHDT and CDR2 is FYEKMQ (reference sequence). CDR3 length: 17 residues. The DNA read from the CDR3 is TGTGCCAGCAGCTCCCAACGGGACAGGACGAACCAAGAGACG. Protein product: CASSSQRDRTNQET. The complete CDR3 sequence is CASSSQRDRTNQETQYF.